A selection of T cell receptor beta chains follows, all from one sample in a study of CD4+ T cells in melanoma. Libraries were prepared by immunoSEQ multiplex PCR; TCRdb keeps only in-frame clonotypes and omits some of them. The data show 13,000 to 15,000 clones, with roughly 83% seen just once and about 6.4% held by the top ten. Material: cells from a culture (not recorded whether cultured in vitro). Receptors originate from a human donor with melanoma. CDR3s include the opening cysteine and the closing phenylalanine or tryptophan. The D gene is left open where the match is weak. Expanded clones are given a class, and other clones once, few, many or no size at all.

-	TRBV11-3	TRBD2	TRBJ2-3	CASSLGGGVTQYF	TGTGCCAGCAGCTTAGGGGGGGGTGTTACGCAGTATTTT
-	TRBV21-1	-	TRBJ2-3	CASRPGRLAGSTDTQYF	TGTGCCAGCAGGCCTGGTAGGCTAGCGGGGTCTACAGATACGCAGTATTTT
-	TRBV30	-	TRBJ2-3	CAWSPPPDTQYF	TGTGCCTGGAGTCCACCCCCAGATACGCAGTATTTT
-	TRBV29-1	-	TRBJ1-4	CSVWTDEKLFF	TGCAGCGTTTGGACGGATGAAAAACTGTTTTTT
-	TRBV11-2	TRBD2	TRBJ2-1	CASTGGVSYNEQFF	TGTGCCAGCACGGGGGGGGTCTCCTACAATGAGCAGTTCTTC
-	TRBV5-1	TRBD1	TRBJ2-5	CASSRGTGQETQYF	TGCGCCAGCAGCCGAGGGACAGGCCAAGAGACCCAGTACTTC
once	TRBV6-1	TRBD1	TRBJ1-6	CASSEWGQDGPLHF	TGTGCCAGCAGTGAATGGGGACAGGATGGACCCCTCCACTTT
-	TRBV2	TRBD1	TRBJ2-2	CASRTGWGELFF	TGTGCCAGCCGGACAGGGTGGGGGGAGCTGTTTTTT
few	TRBV4-1	-	TRBJ1-4	CASSQGAGNEKLFF	TGCGCCAGCAGCCAAGGAGCAGGGAATGAAAAACTGTTTTTT
once	TRBV19	-	TRBJ1-3	CASSPSVGPSGNTIYF	TGTGCCAGTAGTCCCTCCGTGGGACCCTCTGGAAACACCATATATTTT
few	TRBV11-2	-	TRBJ2-2	CASSEGTYYTGELFF	TGTGCCAGCAGCGAAGGGACTTATTACACCGGGGAGCTGTTTTTT
-	TRBV5-6	-	TRBJ2-6	CASSFRPGRSVQGANVLTF	TGTGCCAGCAGCTTTCGCCCGGGGCGGTCAGTGCAGGGGGCCAACGTCCTGACTTTC
once	TRBV7-9	-	TRBJ2-7	CASSLEGDSYEQYF	TGTGCCAGCAGCTTAGAAGGGGACTCCTACGAGCAGTACTTC
-	TRBV30	-	TRBJ1-4	CAWSRQGATNEKLFF	TGTGCCTGGAGTAGGCAGGGAGCAACTAATGAAAAACTGTTTTTT
-	TRBV10-3	TRBD1	TRBJ1-2	CAISQRTGANYGYTF	TGTGCCATCAGCCAACGGACAGGAGCTAACTATGGCTACACCTTC
once	TRBV5-1	TRBD2	TRBJ2-3	CASSLTLSGGSTDTQYF	TGCGCCAGCAGCTTAACCCTGAGCGGGGGCAGCACAGATACGCAGTATTTT
once	TRBV29-1	-	TRBJ1-2	CSVQGGRNYGYTF	TGCAGCGTTCAAGGGGGGCGTAACTATGGCTACACCTTC